The 6 T cell receptor beta chains below were found in one sample sequenced in a study of cytomegalovirus exposure and HLA in healthy donors. PCR employed 60 Vbeta and 13 Jbeta primers. Only in-frame clones appear in the TCRdb table, and some are missing; sequencing was by immunoSEQ multiplex PCR. The sample includes 110,000 or so clones, 70% to 80% of them seen just once. The sequenced sample was PBMCs. These receptors were taken from a woman in her 30s in good health and CMV-seropositive.

This chain joins TRBV11-3 and TRBJ1-3; possible D gene TRBD1, 5 bases. Germline-derived CDR1 and CDR2 are SGHNT and YENEEA. V lost 6 bases and J lost 0, with 18 bases in between. This CDR3 has 17 residues. The CDR3: CASRFGGSGDSGNTIYF. The CDR3 coding sequence is TGTGCCAGCAGATTTGGAGGGTCGGGGGACTCTGGAAACACCATATATTTT.

The chain recombines TRBV6-5 with TRBJ1-4; D gene unclear. Looked up from germline, CDR1 is MNHEY and CDR2 is SVGAGI. This CDR3 is 15 amino acids long. V lost 2 bases, J lost 8 bases, and 15 bases lay in between. DNA of the CDR3: TGTGCCAGCAGTTACCTCGACGCGGCGTGCGAAAAACTGTTTTTT. As protein: CASSYLDAACEKLFF.

The V gene is TRBV19, the J gene TRBJ1-6, with 7 bases fitting TRBD1. V gave up 7 bases and J gave up 9 bases; unmatched junction bases: 15. Germline values: CDR1 LNHDA, CDR2 SQIVND (reference sequence). The CDR3 loop spans 16 amino acids. The CDR3 coding sequence is TGTGCCAGTACCCCAACTGGTGGCAGGGGGATTTCACCCCTCCACTTT. Translated: CASTPTGGRGISPLHF.

The chain employs TRBV9 and TRBJ2-1; TRBD2 agrees at 10 bases. CDR3 length: 15 amino acids. CDR1 and CDR2 from the germline V gene are SGDLS and YYNGEE. V gave up 3 bases and J gave up 6 bases; unmatched junction bases: 6. The CDR3 DNA is TGTGCCAGCAGCGCGAGAAGCGGGAGGGCCAATGAGCAGTTCTTC. Encoded protein: CASSARSGRANEQFF. The full variable domain, completed using reference TRBV9 and TRBJ2-1, is DSGVTQTPKHLITATGQRVTLRCSPRSGDLSVYWYQQSLDQGLQFLIQYYNGEERAKGNILERFSAQQFPDLHSELNLSSLELGDSALYFCASSARSGRANEQFFGPGTRLTVL.

The J gene is TRBJ2-7, the V gene TRBV5-1; TRBD1 agrees at 7 bases. Germline CDR1 and CDR2: SGHRS and YFSETQ. V gave up 4 bases and J gave up 3 bases; unmatched junction bases: 7. The CDR3 consists of 14 residues. This chain's CDR3 is CASSQTGVGYEQYF. CDR3 coding DNA: TGCGCCAGCAGCCAAACAGGGGTAGGCTACGAGCAGTACTTC.

The chain links TRBV5-1 to TRBJ1-1; no definite D call. The CDR3 covers 13 residues. Trimming shortened V by 5 bases and J by 0 bases, and 8 bases separated the two germline ends. Germline V gene lookup returns CDR1 SGHRS and CDR2 YFSETQ. The CDR3 bases are TGCGCCAGCAGAGTTGGCTTGAACACTGAAGCTTTCTTT. It codes for CASRVGLNTEAFF.